This TCR beta chain was recorded in a study of CD8 T cells in ankylosing spondylitis. Overall study findings and caveats: Significantly higher representation of disease-linked clones was reported for matched ankylosing spondylitis synovial fluid. Previously reported in reactive arthritis synovial fluid and blood were some of the motif variants. A TCR beta motif of fewer than ten highly homologous variants seemed to mark ankylosing spondylitis blood.

TCRdb re-derived calls from the 5' RACE reads in MiXCR, one entry per CDR3 protein. Counted here are 250,000 to 350,000 distinct CDR3 sequences, roughly 20% occurring once; the ten biggest clones make up about 4%. The CDR3 covers 14 residues. With 4 bases clipped from V and 5 bases from J, the junction kept 4 bases outside the gene matches. CDR1 and CDR2 from the germline V gene are SGHRS and YFSETQ. For this clonotype: The antigen is undetermined.

The sequence was obtained from a female donor with ankylosing spondylitis or in good health (not recorded which). Sequenced sample: blood, either unsorted or a sorted T cell fraction (not recorded which). The chain uses TRBV5-1 and TRBJ1-4; 8 bases are a match to TRBD1. This CDR3 is CASSTQGANEKLFF. Here the CDR3 DNA reads TGCGCCAGCAGCACCCAGGGGGCGAATGAAAAACTGTTTTTT.